This is a list of T cell receptor beta chains from one sample in a study of breast tumors, draining lymph nodes, adjacent tissues. MiXCR, run by TCRdb on the multiplex PCR reads, gives a single entry per CDR3 protein. Of around 230,000 distinct CDR3 sequences in the sample, about a third are singletons; the top ten hold about 1.4%. The sequenced sample was axillary lymph node tissue. The receptors originated from a female donor with breast cancer. Some clones in this sample may be carry-over from other donors' samples. The CDR3 runs from the conserved cysteine through the conserved F or W. The order of the fields is J gene, clone size, D gene, V gene, CDR3 length, CDR3 DNA, CDR3 protein. D genes are given only for firm matches. Part of the rows lack a size; the others show once, few, many or a class for expanded clones.

TRBJ2-3 . . TRBV7-3 15 TGTGCCAGCAGCTTCAAGGAGGCGGGCCTCAATGAGCAGTATTTT CASSFKEAGLNEQYF
TRBJ2-2 many . TRBV30 12 TGTGCCCGAAAACAGGGCAAGGGGGAGCTGTTTTTT CARKQGKGELFF
TRBJ2-1 many . TRBV29-1 14 TGCAGTTGGACGGGAGAGTACTCCTACAATGAGCAGTTCTTC CSWTGEYSYNEQFF
TRBJ1-6 . TRBD1 TRBV28 15 TGTGCCAGCAGTGCCTTGGACAGGCGGCATTCACCCCTCCACTTT CASSALDRRHSPLHF
TRBJ2-1 many . TRBV24-1 12 TGTGCCACCAGTGAAGCGACGGGTGAGCAGTTCTTC CATSEATGEQFF
TRBJ2-1 . TRBD2 TRBV7-3 19 TGTGCCAGCAGCCTCTCCTCCGGACTAGCGGGAGGGAGGTACAATGAGCAGTTCTTC CASSLSSGLAGGRYNEQFF
TRBJ2-7 many . TRBV2 14 TGTGCCAGCAGTGAGTTTCAGGGGCCCTACGAGCAGTACTTC CASSEFQGPYEQYF
TRBJ1-5 many TRBD1 TRBV19 15 TGTGCCAGTAGTATAGGGGACAGGGGGCATCAGCCCCAGCATTTT CASSIGDRGHQPQHF
TRBJ2-3 many TRBD1 TRBV9 17 TGTGCCAGCAGCGTAGACCGGGACAGGGGAGGAAAAGATACGCAGTATTTT CASSVDRDRGGKDTQYF
TRBJ2-7 few TRBD2 TRBV6-2/TRBV6-3 16 TGTGCCAGCCTCCAACGGAGCGGGAGGGCCTCCTACGAGCAGTACTTC CASLQRSGRASYEQYF
TRBJ2-3 many . TRBV11-2 15 TGTGCCAGCAGCTCCCATGCTCCTAGCACAGATACGCAGTATTTT CASSSHAPSTDTQYF
TRBJ1-6 many . TRBV12-3/TRBV12-4 18 TGTGCCAGCAGTCTAGGGGTATTCGGGGGCATACCTAATTCACCCCTCCACTTT CASSLGVFGGIPNSPLHF
TRBJ2-7 many . TRBV5-1 15 TGCGCCAGCAGCTTGGACAGGGATTTATTAAGTGGAAAGTACTTC CASSLDRDLLSGKYF
TRBJ1-2 many . TRBV7-6 15 TGTGCCAGCAGCCCGGGCCTCCACCTTAACTATGGCTACCCCTTC CASSPGLHLNYGYPF
TRBJ1-4 once . TRBV29-1 12 TGCAGCGTTGGGGGGGGGAGGGAAAAACTGTTTTTT CSVGGGREKLFF
TRBJ1-1 . . TRBV15 16 TGTGCCACCAGCAGGTTCAGAAGGGGAGAAAACACTGAAGCTTTCTTT CATSRFRRGENTEAFF
TRBJ2-1 many . TRBV2 15 TGTGCCAGCAGTTTACAGGGAACCTCCTACAATGAGCAGTTCTTC CASSLQGTSYNEQFF
TRBJ2-2 once TRBD2 TRBV4-1 17 TGCGCCAGCAGCCAGCGGACTAGCGGGCCGAACACCGGGGAGCTGTTTTTT CASSQRTSGPNTGELFF
TRBJ2-5 many . TRBV20-1 11 TGCAGTGCTACCCCGAGGGAGACCCAGTCCTTC CSATPRETQSF
TRBJ1-5 many . TRBV7-2 14 TGTGCCAGCAGCCCGAGGGGAAGCAATCAGCCCCAGCATTTT CASSPRGSNQPQHF
TRBJ2-1 . . TRBV28 13 TGTGCCAGCAGTTTAGGGGGGGCTTTGGAGCAGTTCTTC CASSLGGALEQFF
TRBJ1-6 many . TRBV20-1 14 TGCAGTGCTAGCCCCGGGCAGTGGAATTCACCCCTCCACTTT CSASPGQWNSPLHF
TRBJ2-7 many . TRBV7-3 15 TGTGCCAGCAGCTTCCAGGGGGGGCCAACCTACGAGCAGTACTTC CASSFQGGPTYEQYF
TRBJ1-6 . . TRBV29-1 11 TGCAGTGACCGGAGGGATTCACCCCTCCACTTT CSDRRDSPLHF
TRBJ1-1 . . TRBV20-1 15 TGCAGTGCTCGGTCCCCCCTGGGGGAGAACACTGAAGCTTTCTTT CSARSPLGENTEAFF
TRBJ1-5 many TRBD1 TRBV20-1 14 TGCAGTGCTGAGACAGGGGCTACCAATCAGCCCCAGCATTTT CSAETGATNQPQHF
TRBJ2-7 . TRBD2 TRBV6-5 13 TGTGCCAGTAAAGGGGCTAGCGGAATTGAGCAGTACTTC CASKGASGIEQYF
TRBJ2-4 many . TRBV13 15 TGTGCCAGCAGCCCTCGGTGGCTAGCCAAAAACATTCAGTACTTC CASSPRWLAKNIQYF
TRBJ1-5 once . TRBV11-3 11 TGTGCCAGCAGCCGCGATCAGCCCCAGCATTTT CASSRDQPQHF
TRBJ1-1 few . TRBV29-1 13 TGCAGCGTTGAAGATCCTCCGAACACTGAAGCTTTCTTT CSVEDPPNTEAFF
TRBJ2-5 . . TRBV7-2 17 TGTGCCAGCAGCCGATACGGGGACAGCCTCGGCGGGGAGCCCCAGTACTTC CASSRYGDSLGGEPQYF
TRBJ1-5 once TRBD1 TRBV20-1 15 TGCAGTGCTAGTGGGACAGCCGATAGCAATCAGCCCCAGCATTTT CSASGTADSNQPQHF
TRBJ1-2 many . TRBV4-2 14 TGTGCCAGCAGCCGAATCGGGGGCCTATATGGCTACACCTTC CASSRIGGLYGYTF
TRBJ2-3 many TRBD2 TRBV5-4 15 TGTGCCAGCAATCAGGGCGGGGGGAGCACAGATACGCAGTATTTT CASNQGGGSTDTQYF
TRBJ2-2 many . TRBV19 15 TGTGCCAGTAGTATTGGCAGGGCGAACACCGGGGAGCTGTTTTTT CASSIGRANTGELFF
TRBJ2-2 . TRBD2 TRBV10-1 21 TGCGCCAGCAGCTCGCTTCCCCCCACCGGCGTAGCGGGAGTATGGACCGGGGAGCTGTTTTTT CASSSLPPTGVAGVWTGELFF
TRBJ1-6 many TRBD1 TRBV7-2 14 TGTGCCAGCAGCTTAGAACAGGGGGACTCACCCCTCCACTTT CASSLEQGDSPLHF
TRBJ2-1 many TRBD2 TRBV7-9 11 TGTGCGGGGACTAGAGACAATGAGCAGTTCTTC CAGTRDNEQFF
TRBJ2-1 many TRBD2 TRBV7-8 15 TGTGCCAGCAGGGCCCTAGCGGAGGCCTACAATGAGCAGTTCTTC CASRALAEAYNEQFF
TRBJ1-2 . TRBD1 TRBV19 14 TGTGCCAGTAGTACGACAGGGGGCGCGGGGGGCTACACCTTC CASSTTGGAGGYTF
TRBJ2-1 . TRBD2 TRBV7-2 19 TGTGCCAGCTCACCCCAGGGCGGTAGCGGGAGGGCCCGGTACAATGAGCAGTTCTTC CASSPQGGSGRARYNEQFF
TRBJ2-3 once TRBD2 TRBV20-1 16 TGCAGTGCCCGGACTAGCGGGAGGGCGGGGTCAGATACGCAGTATTTT CSARTSGRAGSDTQYF
TRBJ2-7 many TRBD2 TRBV6-6 13 TGTGCCAGCAGTCACGGCGGGAGGAGGGAGCAGTACTTC CASSHGGRREQYF
TRBJ1-4 many TRBD1 TRBV20-1 15 TGCAGTGCTAGAGATGGAGGCCAGGGGGAGGGAAAACTGTTTTTT CSARDGGQGEGKLFF
TRBJ2-4 many TRBD1 TRBV19 16 TGTGCCAGTAGTATTCCCGGGACAGCGCTCCCAAACATTCAGTACTTC CASSIPGTALPNIQYF
TRBJ2-1 many TRBD2 TRBV2 13 TGTGCCAGCAGGTGGGAGGGCCAAAATGAGCAGTTCTTC CASRWEGQNEQFF
TRBJ2-1 once TRBD2 TRBV19 17 TGTGCCAGTAGCGCCGGGACTAGCGGGAGGGACGCAAATGAGCAGTTCTTC CASSAGTSGRDANEQFF
TRBJ2-7 many . TRBV14 13 TGTGCCAGCAGCCAAAGGCAGACCTACGAGCAGTACTTC CASSQRQTYEQYF
TRBJ1-6 many . TRBV19 12 TGTGCCAGTAAAGGATCGGCCCCACCCCTCCACTTT CASKGSAPPLHF
TRBJ2-3 . TRBD2 TRBV6-4 16 TGTACCAGCAGTCCCAGGACTAGCGGGAGCTCAGATACGCAGTATTTT CTSSPRTSGSSDTQYF
TRBJ2-7 . . TRBV5-1 14 TGCGCCAGCAGCTGGGGGGCGGGGACCGACGAGCAGTACTTC CASSWGAGTDEQYF
TRBJ1-2 many . TRBV9 15 TGTGCCAGCAGCGTAGTGACAGGCGGAAGCTATGGCTACACCTTC CASSVVTGGSYGYTF
TRBJ2-2 many . TRBV15 12 TGTGCCACCAGCGCCGAGACAGGGGAGCTGTTTTTT CATSAETGELFF
TRBJ2-1 . . TRBV2 15 TGTGCCAGCAGTCGAGGACAAAACTTATACAATGAGCAGTTCTTC CASSRGQNLYNEQFF
TRBJ2-6 many . TRBV19 16 TGTGCCAGTAGTAGGCAGGGATCATCTGGGGCCAACGTCCTGACTTTC CASSRQGSSGANVLTF
TRBJ1-4 . . TRBV24-1 14 TGTGCCACCAGTGATAGCACAGCTAATGAAAAACTGTTTTTT CATSDSTANEKLFF
TRBJ2-5 many . TRBV6-2/TRBV6-3 14 TGTGCCAGCAGTTACTCTAGGGGCTTGGAGACCCAGTACTTC CASSYSRGLETQYF